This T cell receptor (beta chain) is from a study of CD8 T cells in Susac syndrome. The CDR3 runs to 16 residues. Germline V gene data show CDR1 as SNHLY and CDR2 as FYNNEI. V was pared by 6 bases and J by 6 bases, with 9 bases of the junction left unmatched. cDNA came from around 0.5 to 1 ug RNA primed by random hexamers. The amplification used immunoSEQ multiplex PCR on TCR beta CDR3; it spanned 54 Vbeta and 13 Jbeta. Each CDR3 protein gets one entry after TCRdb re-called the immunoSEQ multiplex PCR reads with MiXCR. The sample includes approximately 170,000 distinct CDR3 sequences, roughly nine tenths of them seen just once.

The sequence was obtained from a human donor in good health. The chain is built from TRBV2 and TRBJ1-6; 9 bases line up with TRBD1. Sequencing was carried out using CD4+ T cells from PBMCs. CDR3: CASSELQGASNSPLHF. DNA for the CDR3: TGTGCCAGCAGCGAACTACAGGGGGCAAGTAATTCACCCCTCCACTTT.